Here is one T cell receptor beta chain with its context. Antigen specificity is unknown. The germline CDR1 and CDR2 sequences are SGHDN and FVKESK. V dropped 0 bases and J dropped 2 bases, with 14 bases sitting between them. The CDR3 has 16 amino acids. Averaging around 120 mL, one heparinised blood draw came from each individual donor. The sequenced template was cDNA made from the entire isolated RNA. Only in-frame clones appear in the TCRdb table, and some are missing; sequencing was by immunoSEQ multiplex PCR. The table has 160,000 or so clones, 8% to 9.5% seen once. This sample was included in a study of beta chain features in type 1 diabetes. On the study more broadly: Healthy donors, compared against patients, showed similar age, gender and cell yields. In all, some 100 million sorted cells from all samples were analyzed.

Overall study findings and caveats: All four CD4+ subsets from Type 1 diabetes patients carried moderately but significantly shorter TCRB CDR3s.

This clonotype was obtained from a woman between 18 and 29 years old with type 1 diabetes. The genes are TRBV14 and TRBJ2-7; a possible D gene is TRBD2 (5 bases). Sequencing was done on a sample of central memory CD4+ T cells from blood. CDR3 sequence: CASSQDSRQRTYEQYF. The CDR3 bases are TGTGCCAGCAGCCAAGATAGCCGGCAGCGGACCTACGAGCAGTACTTC.